This T cell receptor beta chain was recorded in a study of blood T cells in healthy people across ages. Combining a sample-barcoded 5' primer with a J-beta primer mix, a second PCR ran for roughly 7 to 12 cycles. TCRdb re-analysed the 5' RACE reads in MiXCR, keeping a single row per CDR3 protein. The data hold about 1.6 million distinct CDR3 sequences, with almost 35% observed a single time. The CDR3 length is 13 residues. Germline V gene lookup returns CDR1 DFQATT and CDR2 SNEGSKA (reference sequence). The V and J ends lost 5 bases and 8 bases, in that order; junction bases with no gene match: 4. The receptor was isolated from a woman between 25 and 40 years old in good health. The sample comprised blood. The chain carries TRBV20-1 and TRBJ2-1; 12 positions match TRBD2. CDR3 DNA sequence: TGCAGTGCTTGGACTAGCGGGACCGATGAGCAGTTCTTC. As protein: CSAWTSGTDEQFF.